The next 9 T cell receptor beta chains were all read from a single sample in a study of blood T cell repertoires in COVID-19. Clones were read by immunoSEQ multiplex PCR, and TCRdb kept only the in-frame ones, dropping some. The sample holds about 250,000 clones, 88% seen once. The specimen sequenced was PBMCs or T cells enriched from blood (not recorded which). The receptors shown here come from a woman between 50 and 59 years old who had recovered from COVID-19.

V gene TRBV27 combines with J gene TRBJ1-6, with D unresolved. V dropped 2 bases and J dropped 7 bases, with 9 bases sitting between them. This CDR3 region has 14 residues. Germline CDR1 is MNHEY and CDR2 is SMNVEV (reference sequence). The CDR3, as DNA: TGTGCCAGCAGTTTACTAGGCCAGAATTCACCCCTCCACTTT. Translated: CASSLLGQNSPLHF.

The chain's CDR3 is CASEDRGLSNEKLFF. CDR3 coding DNA: TGTGCCAGCGAAGACAGGGGTTTATCAAATGAAAAACTGTTTTTT. The gene calls are TRBV19 and TRBJ1-4; 8 positions agree with TRBD1. J was trimmed by 5 bases and V by 9 bases; bases with no gene match: 11. The CDR3 is 15 residues long. Looked up from germline, CDR1 is LNHDA and CDR2 is SQIVND (reference sequence).

The genes are TRBV7-3 and TRBJ2-1, with D unclear. The germline V gene encodes CDR1 SGHTA and CDR2 FQGTGA. V dropped 3 bases and J dropped 7 bases, with 10 bases sitting between them. This CDR3 spans 13 amino acids. CDR3 bases: TGTGCCAGCAGCTTTTTCTATCCGAATGAGCAGTTCTTC. Amino acids: CASSFFYPNEQFF.

The chain couples TRBV19 to TRBJ2-7; TRBD1 agrees at 9 bases. CDR3 length equals 14 residues. With V trimmed by 9 bases and J by 5 bases, 11 bases remained unmatched. Germline lookup yields CDR1 LNHDA and CDR2 SQIVND (reference sequence). CDR3 coding DNA: TGTGCCAGCTCGCCGGGACAGGGAATCCACGAGCAGTACTTC. Residues: CASSPGQGIHEQYF.

The chain combines TRBV20-1 with TRBJ2-1, with TRBD2 identical over 15 bases. CDR1 and CDR2 (germline): DFQATT, SNEGSKA (reference sequence). This CDR3 has 18 residues. Trimming took 3 bases from V and 1 from J; bases not matched to a gene: 7. The CDR3: CSASVGLAGGRSYNEQFF. CDR3 bases: TGCAGTGCTAGTGTCGGACTAGCGGGAGGGCGTTCCTACAATGAGCAGTTCTTC.

This clone was recorded once. The V and J genes are TRBV28 and TRBJ1-1; weak D call: TRBD1 (5 bases). Germline values: CDR1 MDHEN, CDR2 SYDVKM. The CDR3 covers 15 residues. V was clipped by 0 bases and J by 4 bases, with 12 bases between them. The CDR3 DNA follows: TGTGCCAGCAGTTTATGGGGCCGGGGGGTCACTGAAGCTTTCTTT. This gives the protein CASSLWGRGVTEAFF.

This chain uses TRBV7-9 with TRBJ1-5, with 9 positions matching TRBD1. CDR1 and CDR2 from the germline V gene are SEHNR and FQNEAQ (reference sequence). After removal of 4 bases from V and 1 base from J, the junction contained 5 bases not matched to a gene. The CDR3 runs to 16 residues. CDR3 loop: CASSSDRGTSNQPQHF. CDR3 coding DNA: TGTGCCAGCAGCTCGGACAGGGGTACGAGCAATCAGCCCCAGCATTTT.

The J gene is TRBJ1-5, the V gene TRBV12-3 or TRBV12-4; possibly TRBD1 for D (5 bases). This CDR3 is built from 13 residues. Deletions cut 5 bases from V and 6 bases from J, with 11 bases between. In nucleotides, the CDR3 is TGTGCCAGCAGTGTGGACATAGGTCAGCCCCAGCATTTT. Amino acid sequence: CASSVDIGQPQHF.

This clone was recorded a few times. The chain recombines TRBV10-1 with TRBJ2-2, with a weak D call TRBD1 (5 bases). Germline V gene sequence: CDR1 WNHNN, CDR2 SYGVQD (reference sequence). V lost 2 bases to trimming and J lost 3 bases, with 13 bases between them. This CDR3 spans 16 amino acids. The chain's CDR3 is CASSEKKTVYTGELFF. DNA for the CDR3: TGCGCCAGCAGTGAGAAAAAGACAGTATACACCGGGGAGCTGTTTTTT.